The 22 T cell receptor beta chains presented below share a single source sample, sequenced in a study of Graves' ophthalmopathy and Graves' hyperthyroidism. RNA transcripts provided the template for amplifying TCR beta CDR3 regions. First-round RT-PCR with HTBI primers preceded a second-round multiplex PCR. A single record per CDR3 protein comes from TCRdb applying MiXCR to the multiplex PCR reads. Among hundreds of thousands of distinct CDR3 sequences listed, over 40% were seen once. Sequenced: peripheral blood. These receptors were obtained from an adult man with Graves' ophthalmopathy.

This clonotype was seen repeatedly, ten times or more. This chain links TRBV5-1 with TRBJ2-5, with D possibly TRBD1 on 5 matching bases. Trimming took off 0 bases at V and 5 bases at J, with 14 bases between the two ends. Germline CDR1 is SGHRS and CDR2 is YFSETQ. This CDR3 is built from 15 residues. For the CDR3, the DNA is TGCGCCAGCAGCTTGGGACAGTTCCTCGTGGAGACCCAGTACTTC. It yields the protein CASSLGQFLVETQYF.

This clonotype appeared a few times. The rearrangement uses TRBV12-5 and TRBJ1-5; D not resolved. The germline V and J ends were trimmed by 2 bases and 4 bases, with 9 bases remaining between them. Germline V gene lookup returns CDR1 LGHNT and CDR2 FRNRAP. The CDR3 spans 14 residues. The CDR3 here is CASGLPGLNQPQHF. The CDR3 DNA sequence: TGTGCTAGTGGTTTGCCCGGACTTAATCAGCCCCAGCATTTT.

This clonotype was seen just once. The V and J genes are TRBV29-1 and TRBJ2-6; D assignment may be TRBD1 or TRBD2 (5 bases each). CDR1 is SQVTM and CDR2 is ANQGSEA in the germline V gene. CDR3 size: 16 residues. Deletions cut 7 bases from V and 0 bases from J, with 16 bases between. In DNA form, the CDR3 reads TGCAGCGGTGCCCGGGACGTAAGCTCTGGGGCCAACGTCCTGACTTTC. This translates into CSGARDVSSGANVLTF.

This clonotype was detected many times. V and J are TRBV11-2 and TRBJ1-4; D is ambiguous. Germline V gene data show CDR1 as SGHAT and CDR2 as FQNNGV. The CDR3 loop spans 16 amino acids. Trimming took off 2 bases at V and 8 bases at J, with 18 bases between the two ends. CDR3 region: CASSLMGSHRKEKLFF. The CDR3 nucleotides read TGTGCCAGCAGCTTAATGGGGTCTCATCGGAAAGAAAAACTGTTTTTT.

A word on this clonotype: One junction end does not reproduce the germline sequence, and a read error may be involved. The rearrangement links TRBV15 to TRBJ1-2; weak D call: TRBD1 (5 bases). CDR3 length: 16 amino acids. The germline V gene has CDR1 LNHNV and CDR2 YYDKDF (reference sequence). CDR3 protein: CATSRGLGGTHYGHTF. CDR3 sequence (DNA): TGTGCCACCAGCAGAGGTCTGGGGGGAACCCACTATGGCCACACCTTC.

V usage is TRBV29-1 and J usage is TRBJ1-2; the D gene is possibly TRBD1 (5 bases). Per germline, CDR1 SQVTM and CDR2 ANQGSEA. The CDR3 extends over 12 amino acids. Trimming removed 8 bases at V and 4 bases at J, with 14 bases between. CDR3 sequence (DNA): TGCAGCTATAAATCAGGGAGCTATGGCTACACCTTC. Protein: CSYKSGSYGYTF.

This clonotype was observed at least ten times. The rearrangement links TRBV2 to TRBJ1-5; TRBD1 matches at 7 bases. Per the germline V gene, CDR1 is SNHLY and CDR2 is FYNNEI. This CDR3 contains 14 residues. The V gene end was trimmed by 5 bases and the J gene end by 7 bases; junction bases not matched to a gene: 8. The CDR3 is CASSTTGRGQPQHF. The CDR3 nucleotides read TGTGCCAGCAGTACGACAGGGCGGGGGCAGCCCCAGCATTTT.

This clonotype appeared many times. The chain uses TRBV2 and TRBJ1-6; tentatively, D is TRBD1 (5 bases). CDR1 is SNHLY and CDR2 is FYNNEI in the germline V gene. Trimming removed 0 bases from V and 4 bases from J, with 10 bases in between. The CDR3 loop spans 16 amino acids. The CDR3 is CASSEALGAYNSPLHF. The CDR3 DNA sequence: TGTGCCAGCAGTGAAGCGCTTGGGGCTTATAATTCACCCCTCCACTTT.

This clonotype was found many times. This sequence joins TRBV10-3 and TRBJ2-5; tentatively, D is TRBD1 (5 bases). The CDR3 runs to 13 residues. Germline V gene data show CDR1 as ENHRY and CDR2 as SYGVKD. The V end lost 6 bases, the J end lost 5 bases, and 13 bases lay between the germline ends. CDR3 bases: TGTGCCATCAGGAATTCTACAGGCGAGACCCAGTACTTC. This gives the protein CAIRNSTGETQYF.

This clonotype was seen only a few times. The chain couples TRBV12-3 or TRBV12-4 to TRBJ2-7, with D maybe TRBD1 (5 bases). The CDR3 is 12 amino acids. Trimming cost V 5 bases and J 6 bases, with 11 bases left between them. Here the CDR3 DNA reads TGTGCCAGCAGTGGCCGACAGAGCGAGCAGTACTTC. Translation: CASSGRQSEQYF.

The table lists this clonotype with many counts. The gene calls are TRBV9 and TRBJ1-4, with D uncertain. The CDR3 is 11 residues long. The germline V and J ends were trimmed by 3 bases and 13 bases, with 10 bases remaining between them. CDR1 and CDR2 from the germline V gene are SGDLS and YYNGEE. CDR3 nucleotides: TGTGCCAGCAGCGCCCCAAAAGTACTGTTTTTT. Protein: CASSAPKVLFF.

This clonotype was detected many times. The chain recombines TRBV24-1 with TRBJ1-6; D gene ambiguous. Germline values: CDR1 KGHDR, CDR2 SFDVKD. The V gene lost 0 bases and the J gene lost 11 bases, with 7 bases spanning the gap. The CDR3 runs 13 residues. The CDR3 DNA follows: TGTGCCACCAGTGATTTGGAGGGTACACCCCTCCACTTT. This translates into CATSDLEGTPLHF.

At least ten counts were recorded for this clonotype. The chain has TRBV7-9 and TRBJ2-5; TRBD1 or TRBD2 may be the D gene (5 bases each). V shed 1 base and J shed 5 bases, with 11 bases lying between them. Looked up from germline, CDR1 is SEHNR and CDR2 is FQNEAQ (reference sequence). This CDR3 contains 14 residues. The CDR3 sequence: CASSLGTPGETQYF. In DNA, the CDR3 is TGTGCCAGCAGCTTAGGGACACCGGGGGAGACCCAGTACTTC.

The CDR3 bases are TGTGCCAGCAAAGACAGGGCAAGGTTGAACACTGAAGCTTTCTTT. Translation: CASKDRARLNTEAFF. J is TRBJ1-1 and V is TRBV6-5, with 7 bases aligning to TRBD1. This CDR3 contains 15 residues. V lost 7 bases to trimming and J lost 0 bases; unmatched junction nucleotides: 8. Germline V gives CDR1 MNHEY, CDR2 SVGAGI.

The CDR3 loop reads CASSLAMGPGDYGYTF. CDR3 sequence (DNA): TGCGCCAGCAGCTTGGCTATGGGACCCGGGGACTATGGCTACACCTTC. The chain has TRBV5-1 and TRBJ1-2, with a tentative D call TRBD1 (5 bases). V lost 0 bases and J lost 3, with 15 bases in between. CDR1 is SGHRS, CDR2 YFSETQ, per germline. CDR3 length: 16 residues.

This clonotype came up many times. The chain recombines TRBV24-1 with TRBJ2-6, with unresolved D. Trimming left V 4 bases short and J 0 bases short, with 9 bases between. The CDR3 sequence is 16 residues long. CDR1 is KGHDR and CDR2 is SFDVKD in the germline V gene. CDR3 protein: CATSDTEGSGANVLTF. For the CDR3, the DNA is TGTGCCACCAGTGACACCGAAGGCTCTGGGGCCAACGTCCTGACTTTC.

This rearrangement joins TRBV7-2 to TRBJ1-3, with 8 bases matching TRBD1. The V segment lost 5 bases and the J segment 8 bases; nucleotides outside the gene matches: 11. The CDR3 loop spans 15 amino acids. Germline V gene sequence: CDR1 SGHTA, CDR2 FQGNSA. The CDR3 loop reads CASSPGQVYGYTIYF. CDR3 coding DNA: TGTGCCAGCAGCCCGGGACAGGTCTATGGCTACACCATATATTTT.

This clonotype was counted between two and nine times. The V call is TRBV11-2, the J call TRBJ2-3, with a possible D match to TRBD1 (5 bases). Trimming pared 6 bases from V and 0 bases from J, leaving 13 bases between. Germline loops: CDR1 SGHAT, CDR2 FQNNGV. The CDR3 length is 15 residues. The CDR3 region is CASSARTNSTDTQYF. CDR3 nucleotides: TGTGCCAGCAGTGCCCGGACAAATAGCACAGATACGCAGTATTTT.

In its sample, this clonotype was seen many times. The J gene is TRBJ1-3, the V gene TRBV9; D remains ambiguous. Trimming took off 2 bases at V and 8 bases at J, with 14 bases between the two ends. This CDR3 is 14 amino acids long. The germline V gene has CDR1 SGDLS and CDR2 YYNGEE. CDR3: CASSVKPTVDTIYF. The CDR3 region has the DNA TGTGCCAGCAGCGTGAAACCTACCGTGGACACCATATATTTT.

The chain recombines TRBV18 with TRBJ1-5; D remains unclear. Germline assignment: CDR1 KGHSH and CDR2 LQKENI. V lost 3 bases and J lost 6, with 12 bases in between. This CDR3 is built from 14 residues. CDR3 loop: CASSPAAYGQPQHF. The CDR3 region has the DNA TGTGCCAGCTCACCTGCGGCGTATGGTCAGCCCCAGCATTTT. Filled out from reference TRBV18 and TRBJ1-5, the complete variable domain reads NAGVMQNPRHLVRRRGQEARLRCSPMKGHSHVYWYRQLPEEGLKFMVYLQKENIIDESGMPKERFSAEFPKEGPSILRIQQVVRGDSAAYFCASSPAAYGQPQHFGDGTRLSIL.

V usage is TRBV9 and J usage is TRBJ1-3; D remains unclear. Trimming pared 3 bases from V and 4 bases from J, leaving 5 bases between. CDR3 size: 12 residues. Germline V CDR1 and CDR2: SGDLS, YYNGEE. CDR3 bases: TGTGCCAGCAGCGGCGACGGAAACACCATATATTTT. Its translation is CASSGDGNTIYF. The variable domain in full, completed from reference TRBV9 and TRBJ1-3, reads DSGVTQTPKHLITATGQRVTLRCSPRSGDLSVYWYQQSLDQGLQFLIQYYNGEERAKGNILERFSAQQFPDLHSELNLSSLELGDSALYFCASSGDGNTIYFGEGSWLTVV.

Only one count was recorded for this clonotype. At one end, the junction sequence differs from germline, possibly due to a read error. The chain couples TRBV10-3 to TRBJ2-5, with D perhaps assigned TRBD1 or TRBD2 (5 bases each). This CDR3 has 15 amino acids. The germline CDR1 and CDR2 sequences are ENHRY and SYGVKD. The CDR3, as DNA: TGTGCCGTCAGCTCACGGGGCGGAACCCAAGAGACCCAGTACTTC. Translation gives CAVSSRGGTQETQYF.